The source of this T cell receptor (beta chain) is a study of blood T cells in healthy people across ages. For the second PCR, which ran for about 7 to 11 cycles, a sample-barcoded 5' primer and a J-beta primer mix were used. Through a template-switch adaptor with 12 random nucleotides, each cDNA molecule received a tag. Sequencing yielded, for each sample, at least 2.5 million paired-end reads carrying CDR3. Each CDR3 protein gets one entry after TCRdb re-called the 5' RACE reads with MiXCR. The repertoire has over 700,000 distinct CDR3 sequences, approximately 53% of them found once; the top ten carry roughly 40%. Germline trimming cut 7 bases from V and 8 bases from J; bases unmatched to any gene: 11. The CDR3 has 14 amino acids.

The V call is TRBV12-3 or TRBV12-4, the J call TRBJ2-1, with 7 bases aligning to TRBD1. The clonotype was recovered from a man older than 75 in good health. The sequenced sample was blood. CDR3 residues: CASTSSRGFDEQFF. CDR3 nucleotides: TGTGCCAGCACATCTTCCAGGGGGTTCGATGAGCAGTTCTTC.